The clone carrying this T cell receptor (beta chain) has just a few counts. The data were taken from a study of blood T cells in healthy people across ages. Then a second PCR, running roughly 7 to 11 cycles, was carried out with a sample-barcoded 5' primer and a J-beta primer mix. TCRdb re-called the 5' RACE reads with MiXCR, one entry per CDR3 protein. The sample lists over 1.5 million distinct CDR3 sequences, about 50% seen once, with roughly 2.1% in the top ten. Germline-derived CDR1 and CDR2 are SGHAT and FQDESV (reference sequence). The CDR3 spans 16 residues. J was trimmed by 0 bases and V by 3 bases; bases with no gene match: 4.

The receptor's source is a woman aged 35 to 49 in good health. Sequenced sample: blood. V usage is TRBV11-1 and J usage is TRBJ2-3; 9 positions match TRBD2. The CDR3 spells CASSFRLAVSTDTQYF. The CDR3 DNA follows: TGTGCCAGCAGCTTCCGACTAGCGGTGAGCACAGATACGCAGTATTTT. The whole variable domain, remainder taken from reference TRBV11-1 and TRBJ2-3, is EAEVAQSPRYKITEKSQAVAFWCDPISGHATLYWYRQILGQGPELLVQFQDESVVDDSQLPKDRFSAERLKGVDSTLKIQPAELGDSAMYLCASSFRLAVSTDTQYFGPGTRLTVL.